Below are 26 T cell receptor beta chains sequenced from a single sample in a study of T cell repertoires in cytomegalovirus infection. No antigen is known for these receptors. TCRdb recomputed calls from the reads with MiXCR, one row per CDR3 protein. The table includes 700,000 to 950,000 distinct CDR3 sequences, 32% detected once. The material was cultured CD8+ T cells from PBMCs, obtained from culture after CMV antigen stimulation. Source of these receptors: a human donor in good health (CMV status not recorded). Some clones in this sample may be carry-over from other donors' samples.

As for this clonotype: A clone one base away is much larger, so this may be a read error. The V call is TRBV7-6, the J call TRBJ1-2; D uncertain. This CDR3 spans 15 amino acids. CDR1 SGHVS and CDR2 FNYEAQ come from the germline V gene. The V end lost 4 bases, the J end lost 3 bases, and 15 bases lay between the germline ends. CDR3 sequence: CASSSLAGEDYGYTF. The CDR3 bases are TGTGCCAGCAGCTCCCTTGCCGGGGAGGACTATGGCTACACCTTC.

The gene calls are TRBV27 and TRBJ1-5, with a weak D call TRBD1 (6 bases). The CDR3 sequence is 18 residues long. Germline V gene sequence: CDR1 MNHEY, CDR2 SMNVEV (reference sequence). Trimming stripped 5 bases from V and 3 bases from J, with 23 bases between. CDR3 coding DNA: TGTGCCAGCAGTCCCTCTGGTCAGGGGCTCCTTACCAATCAGCCCCAGCATTTT. It translates to CASSPSGQGLLTNQPQHF.

This clonotype showed up just a few times. This chain connects TRBV7-6 to TRBJ1-5, with D possibly being TRBD1 (6 bases). The CDR3 is made up of 17 amino acids. Germline CDR1 is SGHVS and CDR2 is FNYEAQ. V gave up 7 bases and J gave up 3 bases, with 22 bases separating them. The CDR3, as DNA: TGTGCCAGCACCCATAATGACAGGCCCCTAATCAATCAGCCCCAGCATTTT. Its translation: CASTHNDRPLINQPQHF.

The rearrangement uses TRBV20-1 and TRBJ2-7; 12 positions match TRBD2. The CDR3 loop spans 19 amino acids. Losses at the gene ends were 0 bases for V and 3 bases for J; bases not matched to a gene: 15. CDR1 and CDR2 from the germline V gene are DFQATT and SNEGSKA (reference sequence). CDR3: CSARDRELAGGWSFYEQYF. The CDR3 DNA is TGCAGTGCTAGAGATCGGGAACTAGCGGGGGGCTGGAGTTTCTACGAGCAGTACTTC.

This clonotype was seen only a few times. The CDR3 region is CASSLSASGGLAEQYV. The CDR3, as DNA: TGTGCCAGCAGTTTAAGCGCTAGCGGGGGGCTGGCCGAGCAGTACGTC. This rearrangement joins TRBV27 to TRBJ2-7; 11 bases line up with TRBD2. Germline V CDR1 and CDR2: MNHEY, SMNVEV (reference sequence). The CDR3 runs to 16 residues. The trim removed 2 bases at V and 6 bases at J, leaving 9 bases unmatched.

The chain links TRBV28 to TRBJ1-1; a weak D match, TRBD1 (6 bases). CDR1 MDHEN and CDR2 SYDVKM come from the germline V gene. With 10 bases removed from V and 5 bases from J, the gap between germline ends came to 23 bases. This CDR3 region has 15 residues. Here the CDR3 reads CANILGGGRGTEAFF. The CDR3 DNA is TGTGCCAACATATTAGGGGGGGGGCGCGGGACTGAAGCTTTCTTT.

This clonotype was seen at least ten times. V gene TRBV7-2 combines with J gene TRBJ2-1; D is unresolved. This CDR3 spans 15 amino acids. CDR1 and CDR2 (germline): SGHTA, FQGNSA. V was trimmed by 1 base and J by 0 bases, leaving 7 bases between them. CDR3 bases: TGTGCCAGCAGCTTAGGAACGTTCTCCTACAATGAGCAGTTCTTC. Translating it yields CASSLGTFSYNEQFF.

This clonotype was counted between two and nine times. The chain couples TRBV6-6 to TRBJ2-7, with TRBD2 as a possible D gene (6 bases). Per germline, CDR1 MNHNY and CDR2 SVGAGI (reference sequence). The CDR3 sequence is 14 residues long. The V end was cut by 4 bases, the J end by 3 bases, with 13 bases between. The CDR3 protein is CASSFGRTNYEQYV. The CDR3 nucleotides are TGTGCCAGCAGTTTTGGACGGACTAACTACGAGCAGTACGTC.

Remarks on this clonotype: The junction and the germline gene differ at one end; a read error may be behind it. The rearrangement links TRBV6-2 or TRBV6-3 to TRBJ2-5, with D possibly matching TRBD2 (6 bases). The CDR3 length is 12 residues. Germline assignment: CDR1 MNHEY and CDR2 SVGEGT. This CDR3 reads CASSPGLFSVDF. In DNA, the CDR3 is TGTGCCAGCAGCCCGGGACTTTTCAGCGTGGACTTC.

This clonotype occurred a few times. V is TRBV12-3 or TRBV12-4 and J is TRBJ1-1, with D uncertain. V lost 7 bases and J 5 bases, leaving 14 bases between the germline ends. This CDR3 spans 13 amino acids. Written as DNA, the CDR3 is TGTGCCAGCACCCAAAGCGGGAGTACTGAAGCTTTCTTT. This gives the protein CASTQSGSTEAFF.

Ten or more counts support this clonotype. This sequence joins TRBV7-2 and TRBJ2-2; D is uncertain. Germline CDR1 reads SGHTA; CDR2 reads FQGNSA. This CDR3 is 14 amino acids long. With 5 bases removed from V and 0 bases from J, the gap between germline ends came to 7 bases. Here the CDR3 reads CASSHAPNTGELFF. The CDR3 nucleotides are TGTGCCAGCAGCCACGCCCCGAACACCGGGGAGCTGTTTTTT.

This clonotype came up once. The chain joins TRBV2 to TRBJ1-1; 7 bases align to TRBD1. There are 16 residues in the CDR3. Germline V lookup: CDR1 SNHLY, CDR2 FYNNEI. The trim removed 4 bases at V and 2 bases at J, leaving 10 bases unmatched. In DNA, the CDR3 is TGTGCCAGCAGTGGTATAGGGACAGCAAGCAACACTGAAGCTTTCTTT. Protein: CASSGIGTASNTEAFF. The full variable domain, rest sourced from reference TRBV2 and TRBJ1-1, is EPEVTQTPSHQVTQMGQEVILRCVPISNHLYFYWYRQILGQKVEFLVSFYNNEISEKSEIFDDQFSVERPDGSNFTLKIRSTKLEDSAMYFCASSGIGTASNTEAFFGQGTRLTVV.

This CDR3 reads CSARNLREFGELFF. For the CDR3, the DNA is TGCAGTGCTAGAAATTTGAGGGAGTTCGGGGAGCTGTTTTTT. This chain uses TRBV20-1 with TRBJ2-2, with D perhaps matching TRBD2 (5 bases). Trimming shortened V by 2 bases and J by 7 bases, and 14 bases separated the two germline ends. The V gene's germline CDR1 is DFQATT and CDR2 SNEGSKA (reference sequence). The CDR3 runs to 14 residues.

The chain has TRBV29-1 and TRBJ1-1, with a tentative D call TRBD1 (5 bases). V was pared by 4 bases and J by 5 bases, with 14 bases between. The length of the CDR3 is 13 residues. The germline CDR1 and CDR2 sequences are SQVTM and ANQGSEA. The CDR3 loop is CSVAEGRRTEAFF. In nucleotides, the CDR3 is TGCAGCGTTGCCGAGGGGCGTAGGACTGAAGCTTTCTTT.

The CDR3 here is CASSDSGGFHSEQYF. The CDR3 DNA is TGTGCCAGTAGCGACTCAGGGGGCTTTCATAGCGAGCAGTACTTC. The genes are TRBV19 and TRBJ2-7; 8 bases are shared with TRBD1. CDR1 LNHDA and CDR2 SQIVND come from the germline V gene (reference sequence). Trimming at V came to 6 bases and at J to 6 bases, leaving 13 bases not matched to a gene. CDR3 length: 15 residues.

The CDR3 coding sequence is TGTGCCAGCAGTGAACGGGTTCAGGCTAAGCCCCTCCACTTT. Amino acid sequence: CASSERVQAKPLHF. This chain joins TRBV2 and TRBJ1-6, with D hard to call. This CDR3 spans 14 amino acids. Per germline, CDR1 SNHLY and CDR2 FYNNEI. Trimming removed 2 bases from V and 13 bases from J, with 15 bases in between.

The chain joins TRBV27 to TRBJ1-6, with 9 bases lining up with TRBD1. The CDR3 is 17 amino acids. V lost 4 bases, J lost 6 bases, and 10 bases stayed unmatched. Germline loops: CDR1 MNHEY, CDR2 SMNVEV (reference sequence). CDR3 bases: TGTGCCAGCAGTTCACCCGGGACAGGGCGCGGTAATTCACCCCTCCACTTT. Protein sequence: CASSSPGTGRGNSPLHF.

This clonotype was seen a handful of times. This chain joins TRBV4-1 and TRBJ2-7; TRBD1 matches 8 bases. CDR3 length: 14 residues. CDR1 and CDR2 (germline): MGHRA, YSYEKL. V lost 5 bases, J lost 5 bases, and 8 bases stayed unmatched. The CDR3 region is CASSWGPGGDEQYV. The CDR3 bases are TGCGCCAGCAGCTGGGGCCCAGGGGGCGACGAGCAGTACGTC.

This chain uses TRBV27 with TRBJ2-7; D is uncertain. The CDR3 loop spans 12 amino acids. Trimming stripped 3 bases from V and 6 bases from J, with 9 bases between. Germline V gives CDR1 MNHEY, CDR2 SMNVEV (reference sequence). The CDR3 loop reads CASSFDLREQYF. The CDR3 region has the DNA TGTGCCAGCAGTTTTGACCTGCGCGAGCAGTACTTC.

This clonotype appeared a few times. The chain joins TRBV12-3 or TRBV12-4 to TRBJ2-5; tentative D call: TRBD1 (6 bases). The CDR3 consists of 17 residues. V lost 3 bases, J lost 3 bases, and 20 bases lay in between. CDR3 sequence: CASSFELSGKGEETQYF. The CDR3 DNA reads as TGTGCCAGCAGTTTCGAGCTATCGGGGAAGGGGGAAGAGACCCAGTACTTC.

This clonotype was detected a few times. This chain links TRBV6-2 or TRBV6-3 with TRBJ1-2, with unresolved D. The germline CDR1 and CDR2 sequences are MNHEY and SVGEGT. The CDR3 has 16 residues. Trimming took 6 bases from V and 1 from J, leaving 18 bases between them. DNA for the CDR3: TGTGCCAGCAGCCTGAGAACAGCTGATATTAACTATGGCTACACCTTC. Protein product: CASSLRTADINYGYTF.

The gene calls are TRBV29-1 and TRBJ2-7, with no clear D. The V and J ends lost 4 bases and 2 bases respectively, with 9 bases between them. Germline CDR1 and CDR2: SQVTM and ANQGSEA. The CDR3 contains 12 residues. Here the CDR3 DNA reads TGCAGCGTTGTTGGGCCCGCCTACGAGCAGTACTTC. Translating gives CSVVGPAYEQYF.

In its sample, this clonotype was seen many times. This rearrangement joins TRBV5-1 to TRBJ2-1, with TRBD2 matching 10 bases. V lost 2 bases, J lost 0 bases, and 2 bases stayed unmatched. There are 16 residues in the CDR3. Germline values: CDR1 SGHRS, CDR2 YFSETQ. The CDR3 sequence is CASSFSGGTSYNEQFF. The CDR3 region has the DNA TGCGCCAGCAGCTTTAGCGGGGGGACCTCCTACAATGAGCAGTTCTTC.

This clonotype has only a few counts. The chain's CDR3 is CAPGRGLQPTYEQYV. The CDR3 nucleotides read TGTGCGCCGGGGAGAGGACTCCAACCGACCTACGAGCAGTACGTC. This chain joins TRBV19 and TRBJ2-7; a possible D gene is TRBD2 (5 bases). Germline V gene data show CDR1 as LNHDA and CDR2 as SQIVND (reference sequence). This CDR3 spans 15 amino acids.

The J gene is TRBJ1-2, the V gene TRBV19; tentatively, D is TRBD1 (5 bases). V lost 0 bases to trimming and J lost 8 bases, with 13 bases between them. Looked up from germline, CDR1 is LNHDA and CDR2 is SQIVND (reference sequence). There are 14 residues in the CDR3. The CDR3 DNA follows: TGTGCCAGTAGTATAGATCTGACAGCTCAAGGCTACACCTTC. Residues: CASSIDLTAQGYTF.

This clonotype was seen a handful of times. The rearrangement joins TRBV27 to TRBJ2-1; TRBD2 matches 10 bases. The germline gives CDR1 MNHEY, CDR2 SMNVEV (reference sequence). J was trimmed by 2 bases and V by 5 bases; bases with no gene match: 3. This CDR3 is 15 amino acids long. The CDR3 reads CASSLGLATYNEQFF. The CDR3 DNA sequence: TGTGCCAGCAGTCTGGGACTAGCGACCTACAATGAGCAGTTCTTC.